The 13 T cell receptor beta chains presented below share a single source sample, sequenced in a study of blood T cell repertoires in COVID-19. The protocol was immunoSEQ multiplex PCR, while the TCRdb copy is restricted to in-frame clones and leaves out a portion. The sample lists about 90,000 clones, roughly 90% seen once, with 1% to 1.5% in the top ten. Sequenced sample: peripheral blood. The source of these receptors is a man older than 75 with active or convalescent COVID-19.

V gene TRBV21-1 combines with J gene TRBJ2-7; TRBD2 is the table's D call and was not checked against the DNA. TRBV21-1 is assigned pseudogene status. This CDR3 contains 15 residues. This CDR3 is CASRTGNTDYGEQYF. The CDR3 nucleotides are TGTGCCAGCAGGACGGGTAACACCGACTACGGGGAGCAGTACTTC.

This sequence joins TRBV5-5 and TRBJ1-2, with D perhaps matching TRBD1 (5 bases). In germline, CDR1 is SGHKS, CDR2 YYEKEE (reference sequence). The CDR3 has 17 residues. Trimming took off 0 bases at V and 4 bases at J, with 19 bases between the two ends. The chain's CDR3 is CASSLESRASPFYGYTF. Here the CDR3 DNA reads TGTGCCAGCAGCTTGGAATCCAGGGCTTCACCTTTCTATGGCTACACCTTC.

CDR3 DNA: TGTGCCAGCAGCCCGACTAGCGGGAGGGCGGAGCAGTACTTC. Its protein product is CASSPTSGRAEQYF. V and J are TRBV2 and TRBJ2-7; TRBD2 aligns across 14 bases. Germline CDR1 and CDR2: SNHLY and FYNNEI. Losses at the gene ends were 6 bases for V and 7 bases for J; bases not matched to a gene: 5. The CDR3 is made up of 14 amino acids.

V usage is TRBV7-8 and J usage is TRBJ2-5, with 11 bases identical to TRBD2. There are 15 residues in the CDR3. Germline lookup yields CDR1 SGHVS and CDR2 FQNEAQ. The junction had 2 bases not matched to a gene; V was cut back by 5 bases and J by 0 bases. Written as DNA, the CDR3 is TGTGCCAGCAGCGGGGGACTAGCGGACCAAGAGACCCAGTACTTC. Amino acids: CASSGGLADQETQYF.

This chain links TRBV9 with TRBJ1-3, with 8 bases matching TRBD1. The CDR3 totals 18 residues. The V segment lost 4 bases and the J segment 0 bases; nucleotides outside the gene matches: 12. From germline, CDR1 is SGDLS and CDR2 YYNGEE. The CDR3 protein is CASSFNRGQASSGNTIYF. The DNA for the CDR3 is TGTGCCAGCAGCTTCAATCGGGGACAGGCAAGCTCTGGAAACACCATATATTTT.

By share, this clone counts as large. The CDR3 nucleotides read TGTGCCAGCAGCTTCGTGAAGGGGGCCACTGAAGCTTTCTTT. Encoded protein: CASSFVKGATEAFF. V and J are TRBV7-2 and TRBJ1-1; 7 nucleotides align to TRBD1. The CDR3 runs 14 residues. Germline V gives CDR1 SGHTA, CDR2 FQGNSA. The V segment lost 3 bases and the J segment 4 bases; nucleotides outside the gene matches: 5.

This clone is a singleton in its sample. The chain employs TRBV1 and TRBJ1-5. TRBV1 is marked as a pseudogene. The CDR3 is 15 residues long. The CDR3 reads CTSSQGDWSHQPQHF. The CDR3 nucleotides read TGCACCAGCAGCCAGGGTGACTGGAGCCATCAGCCCCAGCATTTT.

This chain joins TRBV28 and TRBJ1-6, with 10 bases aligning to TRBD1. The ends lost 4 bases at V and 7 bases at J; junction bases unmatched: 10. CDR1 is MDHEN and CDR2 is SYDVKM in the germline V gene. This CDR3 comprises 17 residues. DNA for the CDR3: TGTGCCAGCAGTTCGTCCCGGGACAGGGGCCTAAATTCACCCCTCCACTTT. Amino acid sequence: CASSSSRDRGLNSPLHF.

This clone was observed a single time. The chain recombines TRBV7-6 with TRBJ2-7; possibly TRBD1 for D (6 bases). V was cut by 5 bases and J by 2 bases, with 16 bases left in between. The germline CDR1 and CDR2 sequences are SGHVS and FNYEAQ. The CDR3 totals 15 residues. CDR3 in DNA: TGTGCCAGCAGCCGCGGGCCAGGGGACCCCTACGAGCAGTACTTC. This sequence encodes CASSRGPGDPYEQYF.

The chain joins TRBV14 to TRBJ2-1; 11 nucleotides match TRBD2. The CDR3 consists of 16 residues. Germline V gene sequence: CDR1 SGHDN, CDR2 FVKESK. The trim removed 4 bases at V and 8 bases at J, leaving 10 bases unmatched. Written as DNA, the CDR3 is TGTGCCAGCAGCCTCCTTACTAGCGGGAGATGGCATGAGCAGTTCTTC. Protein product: CASSLLTSGRWHEQFF.

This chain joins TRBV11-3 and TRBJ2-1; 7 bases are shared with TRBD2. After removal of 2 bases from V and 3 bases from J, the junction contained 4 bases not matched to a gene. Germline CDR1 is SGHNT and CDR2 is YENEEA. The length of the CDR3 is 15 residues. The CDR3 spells CASSLNGLDYNEQFF. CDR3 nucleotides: TGTGCCAGCAGCTTAAACGGACTAGACTACAATGAGCAGTTCTTC.

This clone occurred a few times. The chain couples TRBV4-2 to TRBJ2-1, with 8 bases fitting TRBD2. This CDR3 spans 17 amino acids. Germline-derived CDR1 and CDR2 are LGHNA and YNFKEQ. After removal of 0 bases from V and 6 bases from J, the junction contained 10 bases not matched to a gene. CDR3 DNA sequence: TGTGCCAGCAGCCAAGAAGTGTGGGAGCGGGAGATCAATGAGCAGTTCTTC. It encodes CASSQEVWEREINEQFF.

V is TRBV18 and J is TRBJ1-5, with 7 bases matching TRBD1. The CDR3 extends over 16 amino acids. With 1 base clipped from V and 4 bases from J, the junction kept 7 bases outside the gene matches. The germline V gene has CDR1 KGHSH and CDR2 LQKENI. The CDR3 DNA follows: TGTGCCAGCTCACCACTTCACGACAGGGTAAATCAGCCCCAGCATTTT. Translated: CASSPLHDRVNQPQHF.